The source of this T cell receptor (beta chain) is a study of blood T cells in healthy people across ages. Regarding the study as a whole: Without sorted subsets, naive and antigen-experienced compartments could not be conclusively compared. The study found more naive CD4+ cells and higher diversity in long-lived than aged donors.

The use of a sample-barcoded 5' primer and a J-beta primer mix characterized a second PCR of about 6 to 12 cycles. TCRdb reanalysed the 5' RACE reads using MiXCR and keeps one entry per CDR3 protein. The table lists about 1.4 million distinct CDR3 sequences, roughly 64% of them singletons. Caucasian, healthy and from Russia, the donors were aged between about 6 and 90. Each donor gave about 9.3 milliliters of peripheral blood. The CDR3 is made up of 12 amino acids. V was trimmed by 9 bases and J by 2 bases, leaving 8 bases between them. Germline-derived CDR1 and CDR2 are KGHDR and SFDVKD. About this clonotype itself: No antigen is known for it.

This sequence joins TRBV24-1 and TRBJ2-3, with D possibly TRBD1 on 5 matching bases. The sample taken for sequencing was blood. The clonotype comes from a man between 18 and 29 years old in good health. The CDR3 loop is CATGATTDTQYF. Written as DNA, the CDR3 is TGTGCCACCGGGGCCACCACAGATACGCAGTATTTT.